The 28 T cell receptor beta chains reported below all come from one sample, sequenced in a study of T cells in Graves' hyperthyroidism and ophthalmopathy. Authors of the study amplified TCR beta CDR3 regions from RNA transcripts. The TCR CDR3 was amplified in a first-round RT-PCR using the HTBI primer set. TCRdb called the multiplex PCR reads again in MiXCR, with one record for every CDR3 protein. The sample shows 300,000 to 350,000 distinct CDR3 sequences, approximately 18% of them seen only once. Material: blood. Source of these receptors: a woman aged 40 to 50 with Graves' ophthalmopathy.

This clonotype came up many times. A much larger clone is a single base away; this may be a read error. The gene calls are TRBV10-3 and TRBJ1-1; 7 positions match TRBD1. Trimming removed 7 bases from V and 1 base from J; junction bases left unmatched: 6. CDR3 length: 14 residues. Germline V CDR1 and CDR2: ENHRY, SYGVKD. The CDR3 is CAIMGQGGNTEAFF. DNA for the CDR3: TGTGCCATCATGGGCCAGGGGGGGAACACTGAAGCTTTCTTT.

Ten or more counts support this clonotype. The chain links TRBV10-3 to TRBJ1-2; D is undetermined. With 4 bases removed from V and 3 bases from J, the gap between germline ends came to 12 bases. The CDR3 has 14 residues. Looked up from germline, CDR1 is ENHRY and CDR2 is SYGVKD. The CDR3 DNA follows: TGTGCCATCAGTGGGACCTCTAGTGACTATGGCTACACCTTC. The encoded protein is CAISGTSSDYGYTF.

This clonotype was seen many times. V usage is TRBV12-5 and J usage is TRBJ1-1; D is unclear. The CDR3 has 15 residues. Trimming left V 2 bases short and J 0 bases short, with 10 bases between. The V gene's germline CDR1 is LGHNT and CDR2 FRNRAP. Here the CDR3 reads CASGLSRELNTEAFF. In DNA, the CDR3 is TGTGCTAGTGGTTTGTCCCGGGAATTGAACACTGAAGCTTTCTTT. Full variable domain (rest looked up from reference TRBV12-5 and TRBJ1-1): DARVTQTPRHKVTEMGQEVTMRCQPILGHNTVFWYRQTMMQGLELLAYFRNRAPLDDSGMPKDRFSAEMPDATLATLKIQPSEPRDSAVYFCASGLSRELNTEAFFGQGTRLTVV.

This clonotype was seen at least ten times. The CDR3 DNA is TGTGCCAGCACTACAGCCCTCTCCTACGAGCAGTACTTC. This gives the protein CASTTALSYEQYF. The rearrangement joins TRBV6-2 or TRBV6-3 to TRBJ2-7; unclear D gene. Trimming left V 7 bases short and J 0 bases short, with 10 bases between. Germline V gene sequence: CDR1 MNHEY, CDR2 SVGEGT. The CDR3 spans 13 residues.

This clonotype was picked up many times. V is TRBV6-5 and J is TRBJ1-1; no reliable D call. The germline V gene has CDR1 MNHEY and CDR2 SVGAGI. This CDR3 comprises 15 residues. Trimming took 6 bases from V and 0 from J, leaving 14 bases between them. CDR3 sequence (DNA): TGTGCCAGCAGGCTACGGGCTTCCATGAACACTGAAGCTTTCTTT. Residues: CASRLRASMNTEAFF.

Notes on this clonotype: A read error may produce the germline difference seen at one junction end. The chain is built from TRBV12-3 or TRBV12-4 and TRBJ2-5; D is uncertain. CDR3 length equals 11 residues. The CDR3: CASSFAESQYF. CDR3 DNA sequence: TGTGCCAGCAGTTTTGCGGAGAGCCAGTACTTC.

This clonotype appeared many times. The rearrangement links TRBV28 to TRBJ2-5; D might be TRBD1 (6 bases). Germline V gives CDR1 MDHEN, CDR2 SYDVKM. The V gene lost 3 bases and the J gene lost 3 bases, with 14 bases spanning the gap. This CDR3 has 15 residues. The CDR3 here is CASSFYRVKKETQYF. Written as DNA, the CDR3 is TGTGCCAGCAGTTTTTACAGGGTTAAGAAAGAGACCCAGTACTTC.

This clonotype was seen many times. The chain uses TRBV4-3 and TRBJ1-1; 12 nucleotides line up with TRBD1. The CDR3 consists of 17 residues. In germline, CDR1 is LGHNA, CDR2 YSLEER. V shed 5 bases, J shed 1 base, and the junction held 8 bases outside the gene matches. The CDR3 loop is CASSFEGQGAENTEAFF. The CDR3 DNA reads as TGCGCCAGCAGCTTCGAGGGACAGGGGGCGGAGAACACTGAAGCTTTCTTT.

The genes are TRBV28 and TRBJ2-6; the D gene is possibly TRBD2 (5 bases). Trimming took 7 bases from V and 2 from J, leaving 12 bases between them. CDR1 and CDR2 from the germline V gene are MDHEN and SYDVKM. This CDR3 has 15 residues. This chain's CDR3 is CASIGEQTGANVLTF. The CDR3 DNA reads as TGTGCCAGCATTGGGGAGCAGACTGGGGCCAACGTCCTGACTTTC.

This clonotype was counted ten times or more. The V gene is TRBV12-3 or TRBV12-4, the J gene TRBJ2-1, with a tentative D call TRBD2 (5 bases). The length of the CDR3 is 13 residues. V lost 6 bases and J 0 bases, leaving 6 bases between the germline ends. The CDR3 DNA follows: TGTGCCAGCAGCACTAGCTCCTACAATGAGCAGTTCTTC. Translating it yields CASSTSSYNEQFF.

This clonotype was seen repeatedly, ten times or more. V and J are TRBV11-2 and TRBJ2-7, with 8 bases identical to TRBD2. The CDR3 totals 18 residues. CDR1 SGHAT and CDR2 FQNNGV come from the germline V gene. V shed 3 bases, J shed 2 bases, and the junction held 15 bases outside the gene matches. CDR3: CASSFRSPGLGVAYEQYF. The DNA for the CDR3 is TGTGCCAGCAGCTTCCGGAGTCCGGGACTAGGGGTCGCCTACGAGCAGTACTTC.

The CDR3 loop reads CASSFGISGAYEQFF. For the CDR3, the DNA is TGTGCCAGCAGTTTCGGGATTAGCGGAGCCTACGAGCAGTTCTTC. V gene TRBV27 combines with J gene TRBJ2-7, with TRBD2 as a possible D gene (6 bases). Judging by the DNA end, TRBJ2-1 fits better; the J call may be wrong. This CDR3 has 15 residues. CDR1 is MNHEY, CDR2 SMNVEV, per germline (reference sequence).

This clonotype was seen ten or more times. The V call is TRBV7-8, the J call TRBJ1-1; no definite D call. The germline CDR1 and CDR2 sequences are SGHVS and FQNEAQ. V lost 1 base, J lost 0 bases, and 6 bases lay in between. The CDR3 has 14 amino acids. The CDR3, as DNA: TGTGCCAGCAGCTTAGACAGAATGAACACTGAAGCTTTCTTT. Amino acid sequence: CASSLDRMNTEAFF.

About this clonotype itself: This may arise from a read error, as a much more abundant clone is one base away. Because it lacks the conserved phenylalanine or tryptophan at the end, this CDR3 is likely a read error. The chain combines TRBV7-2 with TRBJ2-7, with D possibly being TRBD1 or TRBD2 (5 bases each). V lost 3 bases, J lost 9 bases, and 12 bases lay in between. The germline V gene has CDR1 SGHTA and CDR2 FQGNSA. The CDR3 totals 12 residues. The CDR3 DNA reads TGTGCCAGCAGCTTTCAGTCGGGACCGCAGTACCTC. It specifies CASSFQSGPQYL.

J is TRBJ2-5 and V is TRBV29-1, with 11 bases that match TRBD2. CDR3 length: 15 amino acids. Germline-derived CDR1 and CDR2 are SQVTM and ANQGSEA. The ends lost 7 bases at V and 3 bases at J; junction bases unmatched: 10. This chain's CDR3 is CSGLLAGDVEETQYF. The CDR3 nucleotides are TGCAGCGGCCTACTAGCGGGGGACGTAGAAGAGACCCAGTACTTC.

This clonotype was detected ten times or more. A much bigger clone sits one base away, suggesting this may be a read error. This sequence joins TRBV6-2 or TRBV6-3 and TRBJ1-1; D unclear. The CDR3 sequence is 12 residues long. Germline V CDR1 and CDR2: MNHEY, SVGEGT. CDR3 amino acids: CASSYLSAEALF. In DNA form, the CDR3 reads TGTGCCAGCAGTTACTTATCGGCTGAAGCTCTCTTT.

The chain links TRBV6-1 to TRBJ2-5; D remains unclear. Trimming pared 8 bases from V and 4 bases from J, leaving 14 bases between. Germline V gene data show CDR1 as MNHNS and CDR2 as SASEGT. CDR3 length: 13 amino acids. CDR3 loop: CASQQAFGETQYF. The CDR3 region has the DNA TGTGCCAGCCAACAAGCCTTTGGAGAGACCCAGTACTTC.

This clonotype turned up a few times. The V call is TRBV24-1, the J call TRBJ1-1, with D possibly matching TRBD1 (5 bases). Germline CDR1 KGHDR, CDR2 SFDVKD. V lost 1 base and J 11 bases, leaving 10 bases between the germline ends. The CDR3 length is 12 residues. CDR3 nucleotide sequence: TGTGCCACCAGTGATTTCGGGGGTCAGGCTTTCTTT. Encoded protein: CATSDFGGQAFF.

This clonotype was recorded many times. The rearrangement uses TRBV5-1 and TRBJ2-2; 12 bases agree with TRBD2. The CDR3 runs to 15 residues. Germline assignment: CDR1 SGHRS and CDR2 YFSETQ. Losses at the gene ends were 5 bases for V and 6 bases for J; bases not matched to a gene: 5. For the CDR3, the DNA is TGCGCCAGCAGTGGACTAGCGGGATCCGCCGGGGAGCTGTTTTTT. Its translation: CASSGLAGSAGELFF. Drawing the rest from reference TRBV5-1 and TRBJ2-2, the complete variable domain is KAGVTQTPRYLIKTRGQQVTLSCSPISGHRSVSWYQQTPGQGLQFLFEYFSETQRNKGNFPGRFSGRQFSNSRSEMNVSTLELGDSALYLCASSGLAGSAGELFFGEGSRLTVL.

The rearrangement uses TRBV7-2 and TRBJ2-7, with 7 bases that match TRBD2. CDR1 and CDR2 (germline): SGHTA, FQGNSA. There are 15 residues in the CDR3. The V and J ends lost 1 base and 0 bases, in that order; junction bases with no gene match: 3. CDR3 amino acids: CASSLGEGSSYEQYF. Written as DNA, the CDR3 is TGTGCCAGCAGCTTAGGGGAGGGGAGCTCCTACGAGCAGTACTTC. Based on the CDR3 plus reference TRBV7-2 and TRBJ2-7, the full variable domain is GAGVSQSPSNKVTEKGKDVELRCDPISGHTALYWYRQSLGQGLEFLIYFQGNSAPDKSGLPSDRFSAERTGGSVSTLTIQRTQQEDSAVYLCASSLGEGSSYEQYFGPGTRLTVT.

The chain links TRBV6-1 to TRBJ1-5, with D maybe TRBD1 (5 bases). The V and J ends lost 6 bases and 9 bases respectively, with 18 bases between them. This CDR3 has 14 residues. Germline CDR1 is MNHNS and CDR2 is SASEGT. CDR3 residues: CASSSGGGQPPQHF. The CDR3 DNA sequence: TGTGCCAGCAGCTCGGGCGGGGGTCAGCCGCCCCAGCATTTT.

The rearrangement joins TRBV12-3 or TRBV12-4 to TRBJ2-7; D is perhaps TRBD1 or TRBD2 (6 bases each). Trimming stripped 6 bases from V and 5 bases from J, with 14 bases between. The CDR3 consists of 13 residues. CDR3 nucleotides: TGTGCCAGCAGACCGATCGGGGGCCACGAGCAGTACTTC. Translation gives CASRPIGGHEQYF.

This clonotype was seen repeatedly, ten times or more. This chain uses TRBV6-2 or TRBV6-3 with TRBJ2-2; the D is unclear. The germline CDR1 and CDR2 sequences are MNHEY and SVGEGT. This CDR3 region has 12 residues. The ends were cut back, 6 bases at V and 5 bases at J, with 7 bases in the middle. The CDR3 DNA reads TGTGCCAGCAGAGGTACTACCGGGGAGCTGTTTTTT. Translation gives CASRGTTGELFF.

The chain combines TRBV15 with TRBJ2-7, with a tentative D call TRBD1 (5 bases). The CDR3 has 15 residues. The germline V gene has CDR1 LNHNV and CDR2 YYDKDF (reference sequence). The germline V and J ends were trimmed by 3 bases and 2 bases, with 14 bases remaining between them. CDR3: CATSSLAQGPYEQYF. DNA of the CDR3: TGTGCCACCAGCAGTTTAGCCCAGGGTCCCTACGAGCAGTACTTC.

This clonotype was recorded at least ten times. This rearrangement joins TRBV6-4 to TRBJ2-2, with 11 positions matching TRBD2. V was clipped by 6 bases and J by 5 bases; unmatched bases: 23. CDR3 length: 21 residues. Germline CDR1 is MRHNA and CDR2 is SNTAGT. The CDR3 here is CASRPGRQLAGVTLWTGELFF. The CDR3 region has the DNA TGTGCCAGCAGGCCGGGACGCCAACTAGCGGGAGTAACCTTGTGGACCGGGGAGCTGTTTTTT.

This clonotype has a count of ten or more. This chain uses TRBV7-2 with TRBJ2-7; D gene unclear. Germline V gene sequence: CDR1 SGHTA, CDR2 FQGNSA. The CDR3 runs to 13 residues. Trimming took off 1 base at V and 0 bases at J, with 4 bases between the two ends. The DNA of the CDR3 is TGTGCCAGCAGCTTAGGTCCCTCCTACGAGCAGTACTTC. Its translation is CASSLGPSYEQYF.

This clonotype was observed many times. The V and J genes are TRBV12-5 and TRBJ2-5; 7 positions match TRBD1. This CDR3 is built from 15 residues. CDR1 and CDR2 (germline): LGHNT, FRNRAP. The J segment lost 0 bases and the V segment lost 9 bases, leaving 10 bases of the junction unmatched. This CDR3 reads CASSTGDTYQETQYF. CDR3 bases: TGTGCTAGCTCCACAGGGGACACCTACCAAGAGACCCAGTACTTC.

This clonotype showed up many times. The CDR3 nucleotides are TGTGCCAGCAGCCCAGGGAGGGTTGGTTCACCCCTCCACTTT. Its translation: CASSPGRVGSPLHF. The chain carries TRBV12-3 or TRBV12-4 and TRBJ1-6, with D possibly being TRBD1 (5 bases). V lost 6 bases and J 9 bases, leaving 15 bases between the germline ends. This CDR3 is 14 amino acids long.